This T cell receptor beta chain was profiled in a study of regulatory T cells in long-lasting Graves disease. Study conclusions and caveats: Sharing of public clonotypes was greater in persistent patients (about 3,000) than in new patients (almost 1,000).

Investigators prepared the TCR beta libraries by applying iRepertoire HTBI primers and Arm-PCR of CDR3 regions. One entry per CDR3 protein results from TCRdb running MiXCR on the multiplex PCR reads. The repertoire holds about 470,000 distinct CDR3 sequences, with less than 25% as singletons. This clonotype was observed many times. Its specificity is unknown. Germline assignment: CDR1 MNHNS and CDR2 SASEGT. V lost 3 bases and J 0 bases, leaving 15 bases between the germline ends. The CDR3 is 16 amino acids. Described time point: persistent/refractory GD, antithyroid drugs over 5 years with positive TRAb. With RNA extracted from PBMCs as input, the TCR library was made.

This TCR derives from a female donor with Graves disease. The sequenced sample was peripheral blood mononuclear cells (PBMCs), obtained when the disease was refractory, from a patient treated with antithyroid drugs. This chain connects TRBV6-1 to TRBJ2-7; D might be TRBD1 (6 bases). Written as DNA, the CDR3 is TGTGCCAGCAGTGACTTCCCCTGGGACACCTCCTACGAGCAGTACTTC. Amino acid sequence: CASSDFPWDTSYEQYF.